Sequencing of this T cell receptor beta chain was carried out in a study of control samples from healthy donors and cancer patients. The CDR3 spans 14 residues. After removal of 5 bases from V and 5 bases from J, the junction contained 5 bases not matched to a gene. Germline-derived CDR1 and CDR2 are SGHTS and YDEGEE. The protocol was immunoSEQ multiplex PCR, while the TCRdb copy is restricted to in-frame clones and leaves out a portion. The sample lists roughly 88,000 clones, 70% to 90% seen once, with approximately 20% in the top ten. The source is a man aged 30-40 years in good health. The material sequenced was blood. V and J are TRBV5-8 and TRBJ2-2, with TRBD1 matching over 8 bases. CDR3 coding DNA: TGTGCCAGCAGGCGGAGACAGGGGACCGGGGAGCTGTTTTTT. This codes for CASRRRQGTGELFF.